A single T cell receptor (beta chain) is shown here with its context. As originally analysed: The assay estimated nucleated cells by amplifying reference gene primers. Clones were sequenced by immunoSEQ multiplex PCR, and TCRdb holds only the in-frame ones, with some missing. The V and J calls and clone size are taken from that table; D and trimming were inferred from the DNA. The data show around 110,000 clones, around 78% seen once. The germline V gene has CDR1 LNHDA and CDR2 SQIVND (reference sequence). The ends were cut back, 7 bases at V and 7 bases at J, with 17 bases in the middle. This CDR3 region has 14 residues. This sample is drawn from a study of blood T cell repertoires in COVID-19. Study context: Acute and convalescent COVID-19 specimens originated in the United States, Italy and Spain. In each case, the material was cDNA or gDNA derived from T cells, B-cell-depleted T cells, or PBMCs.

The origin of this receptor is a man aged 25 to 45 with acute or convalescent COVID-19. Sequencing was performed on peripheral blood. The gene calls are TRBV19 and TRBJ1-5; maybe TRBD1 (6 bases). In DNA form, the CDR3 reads TGTGCCAGTAAATCGGACAGAATAGGGCAGCCCCAGCATTTT. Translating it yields CASKSDRIGQPQHF.